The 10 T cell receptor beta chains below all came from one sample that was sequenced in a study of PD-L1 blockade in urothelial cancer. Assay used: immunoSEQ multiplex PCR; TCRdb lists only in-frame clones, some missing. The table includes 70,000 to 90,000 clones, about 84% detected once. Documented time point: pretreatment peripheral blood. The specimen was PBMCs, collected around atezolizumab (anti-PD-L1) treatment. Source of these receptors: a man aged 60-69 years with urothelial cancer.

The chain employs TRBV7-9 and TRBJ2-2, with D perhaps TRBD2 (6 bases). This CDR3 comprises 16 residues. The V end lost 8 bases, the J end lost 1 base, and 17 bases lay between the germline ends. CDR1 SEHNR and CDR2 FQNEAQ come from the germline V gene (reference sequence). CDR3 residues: CASRSAGPLNTGELFF. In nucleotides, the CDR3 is TGTGCCAGCCGATCCGCGGGGCCCTTGAACACCGGGGAGCTGTTTTTT.

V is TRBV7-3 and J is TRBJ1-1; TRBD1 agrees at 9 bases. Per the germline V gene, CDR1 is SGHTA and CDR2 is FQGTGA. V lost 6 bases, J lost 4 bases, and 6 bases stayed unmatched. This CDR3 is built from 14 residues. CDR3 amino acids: CASSMDRGTTEAFF. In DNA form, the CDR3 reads TGTGCCAGCAGTATGGACAGGGGAACCACTGAAGCTTTCTTT.

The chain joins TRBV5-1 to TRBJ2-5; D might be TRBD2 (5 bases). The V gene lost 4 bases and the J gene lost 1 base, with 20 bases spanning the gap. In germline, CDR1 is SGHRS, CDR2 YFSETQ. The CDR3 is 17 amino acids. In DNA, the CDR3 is TGCGCCAGCAGCCCCTGGAGGCAGCGACCCTCCCAAGAGACCCAGTACTTC. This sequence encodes CASSPWRQRPSQETQYF. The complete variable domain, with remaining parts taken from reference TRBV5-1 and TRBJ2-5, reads KAGVTQTPRYLIKTRGQQVTLSCSPISGHRSVSWYQQTPGQGLQFLFEYFSETQRNKGNFPGRFSGRQFSNSRSEMNVSTLELGDSALYLCASSPWRQRPSQETQYFGPGTRLLVL.

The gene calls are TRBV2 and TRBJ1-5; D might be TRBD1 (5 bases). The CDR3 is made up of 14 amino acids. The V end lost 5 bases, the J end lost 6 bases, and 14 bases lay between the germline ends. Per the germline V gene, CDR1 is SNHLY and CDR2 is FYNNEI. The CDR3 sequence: CASSSGVWRQPQHF. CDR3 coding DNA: TGTGCCAGCAGTTCGGGGGTTTGGCGTCAGCCCCAGCATTTT.

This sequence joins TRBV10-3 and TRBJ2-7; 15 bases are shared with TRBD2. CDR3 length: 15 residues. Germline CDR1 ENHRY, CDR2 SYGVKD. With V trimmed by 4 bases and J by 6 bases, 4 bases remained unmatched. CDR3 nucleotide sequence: TGTGCCATCAGTGGGACTAGCGGGAGGGCGGCCGAGCAGTACTTC. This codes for CAISGTSGRAAEQYF.

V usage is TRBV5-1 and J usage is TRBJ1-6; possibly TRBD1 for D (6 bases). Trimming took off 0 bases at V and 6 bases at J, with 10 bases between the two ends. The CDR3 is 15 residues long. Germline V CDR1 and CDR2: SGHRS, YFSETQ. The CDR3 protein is CASSLEQGSNSPLHF. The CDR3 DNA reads TGCGCCAGCAGCTTGGAACAGGGTAGTAATTCACCCCTCCACTTT.

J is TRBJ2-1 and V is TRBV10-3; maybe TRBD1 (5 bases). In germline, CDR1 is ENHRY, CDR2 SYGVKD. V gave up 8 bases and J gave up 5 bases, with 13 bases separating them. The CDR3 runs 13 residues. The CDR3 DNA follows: TGTGCCATCTCTCAGGGAACTAACAATGAGCAGTTCTTC. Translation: CAISQGTNNEQFF.

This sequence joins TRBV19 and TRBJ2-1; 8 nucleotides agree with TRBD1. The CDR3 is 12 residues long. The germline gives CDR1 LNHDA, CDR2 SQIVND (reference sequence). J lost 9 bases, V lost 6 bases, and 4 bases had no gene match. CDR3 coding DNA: TGTGCCAGTAGGCAAACAGGGGGTGAGCAGTTCTTC. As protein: CASRQTGGEQFF. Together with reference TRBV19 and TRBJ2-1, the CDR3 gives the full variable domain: DGGITQSPKYLFRKEGQNVTLSCEQNLNHDAMYWYRQDPGQGLRLIYYSQIVNDFQKGDIAEGYSVSREKKESFPLTVTSAQKNPTAFYLCASRQTGGEQFFGPGTRLTVL.

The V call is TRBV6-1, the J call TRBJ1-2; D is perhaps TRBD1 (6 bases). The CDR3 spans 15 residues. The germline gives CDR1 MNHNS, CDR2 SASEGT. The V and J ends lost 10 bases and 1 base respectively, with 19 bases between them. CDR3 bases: TGTGCCACCCTAGAGGGACAAGATTTTAACTATGGCTACACCTTC. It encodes CATLEGQDFNYGYTF.

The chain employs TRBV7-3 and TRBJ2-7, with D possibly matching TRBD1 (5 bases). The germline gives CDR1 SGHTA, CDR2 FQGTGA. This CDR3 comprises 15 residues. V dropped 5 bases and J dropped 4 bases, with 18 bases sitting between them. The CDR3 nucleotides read TGTGCCAGCAGCCCCTACCGTTCCAGGGAATACGAGCAGTACTTC. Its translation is CASSPYRSREYEQYF.